The entry below describes one T cell receptor beta chain. Its recognized antigen is unknown. Base qualities are not recorded, but no much larger clone differs from it by a single base. From its cysteine to its phenylalanine, the CDR3 spans 17 amino acids. The CDR3 DNA has 51 bases and is translated from base 1. CDR1 and CDR2, looked up from the germline V gene (reference sequence), are LNHDA and SQIVND. V was cut back by 4 bases and J by 0 bases, leaving a gap of 16 bases between them. The sample originates from a study of shared clonotypes between healthy human individuals (dated by TCRdb to about 2020). Notes on the research overall: A few men and two women, aged 18 to 49 years, made up the cohort. To estimate repertoire size and how much clonotype sharing occurs between individuals, the study deeply sequenced the blood TCR repertoires of about five healthy adults. Libraries were prepared and TCR repertoires were sequenced by different laboratories using diverse techniques, in order to increase sequencing depth and limit assay-specific biases. Leukapheresis yielded between about 0.85 and 10 billion PBMCs per donor. Overall results and qualifications from the work: Because the study included only a small number of donors, the genetic and exposure-history diversity represented was limited. Pairwise subsampling led to the expectation that sequencing depth would affect the degree of clonotype sharing among donors. Sampling was restricted to blood, and TCR repertoires in tissue are likely to differ from TCR repertoires in blood.

Donors were healthy HIV-negative adults with no recently reported acute infections or vaccinations. Every donor was a Caucasian adult residing in Nashville, Tennessee, USA. For unsorted samples, tens of millions of PBMCs were counted and genomic DNA was extracted with the QIAamp DNA Blood Mini kit. Blood was collected by leukapheresis, and PBMCs were isolated by Ficoll-Histopaque density gradient centrifugation and then cryopreserved in liquid nitrogen vapor phase. Using the deep immunoSEQ assay, multiplex PCR amplified TCR CDR3 regions from genomic DNA. For each cell subset, the extracted genomic DNA was distributed evenly across all wells of several immunoSEQ 96-well plates, and each plate served as one replicate. For unsorted PBMC, each replicate PCR was loaded with roughly 330 ng genomic DNA, equivalent to 25,000 to 35,000 T cell genomes. Ten immunoSEQ deep assay plates were used to sequence the unsorted PBMC genomic DNA. Purified libraries were measured with a Qubit 3.0 fluorometer, size-checked on a Bioanalyzer 2100, and measured again with the KAPA Library Quantification kit. Every immunoSEQ 96-well plate was sequenced on a dedicated single-read 150-cycle Illumina NextSeq 550 flow cell. The authors' pipeline ran thus. Because the immunoSEQ output held only junctional sequences and lacked quality scores, the filtering could not match the filtering applied to full-length reads. Sequences were annotated with PyIR, a Python wrapper for IgBLAST v1.9, using IMGT germline references to assign V/J genes and CDR3. Reads were filtered out if the reads had weak V/J assignments (E-value above 1e-6), no CDR3, stop codons, out-of-frame junctions, or ambiguous translated residues. V3J clonotypes were defined as sequences sharing an identical inferred V gene, J gene, and CDR3 amino acid sequence. The percentage overlap between two repertoires was calculated by dividing the number of shared unique clonotypes by the size of the smaller repertoire. RTK rarefaction, the Chao1 estimator, and Recon v2.1 estimates of unobserved clonotypes were used to assess repertoire richness. TCRdb took over this immuneACCESS table, retaining in-frame rearrangements with V and J assigned. Such tables are incomplete; in checked studies, under half of the missing clones stem from an unresolved V gene, and the remainder is unexplained. V, J and clone size are taken as reported in that table, and D and trimming were inferred from the DNA itself. The sample table records more than 450,000 clones; approximately 85% of these occur just once. Approximately 13% of the sample lies in the top ten.

This TCR was recovered from a woman between 40 and 50 years old in good health. Some clones in this sample may be carry-over from other donors' samples. The specimen was PBMCs. This receptor chain uses TRBV19 and TRBJ2-4; a tentative D match to TRBD2 spans 6 bases. The DNA is TGTGCCAGTAGTACCGCGGGGCATCGAATAGCCAAAAACATTCAGTACTTC. Its amino acids are CASSTAGHRIAKNIQYF.